What follows are 22 T cell receptor beta chains derived from one specimen sequenced in a study of T cell responses to AZD1222 COVID-19 vaccine. Produced via immunoSEQ multiplex PCR; TCRdb's table is partial and in-frame only. The sample has 180,000 or so clones, 94% seen once. The material was peripheral blood, obtained on day 0 of AZD1222 vaccination. The receptor source for this set is an adult in good health.

This clone was seen a single time. The rearrangement links TRBV2 to TRBJ1-4; 9 bases agree with TRBD1. The CDR3 is 15 amino acids. Germline values: CDR1 SNHLY, CDR2 FYNNEI. V trimming: 9 bases; J trimming: 5 bases; junction bases outside the gene matches: 10. In DNA form, the CDR3 reads TGTGCCAGAACAGACCCGGGACAGGGAAATGAAAAACTGTTTTTT. This sequence encodes CARTDPGQGNEKLFF.

This clone has only one observation. This chain joins TRBV11-3 and TRBJ2-1; 7 bases agree with TRBD2. J was trimmed by 5 bases and V by 1 base; bases with no gene match: 5. Germline CDR1 and CDR2: SGHNT and YENEEA. This CDR3 is 15 amino acids long. The CDR3 reads CASSLGNSGDNEQFF. The CDR3 nucleotides read TGTGCCAGCAGCTTAGGAAACAGCGGGGACAATGAGCAGTTCTTC.

The chain has TRBV5-5 and TRBJ1-3, with 8 bases matching TRBD1. V dropped 5 bases and J dropped 4; count of bases not matched to a gene: 11. The CDR3 sequence is 16 residues long. CDR1 and CDR2 (germline): SGHKS, YYEKEE (reference sequence). CDR3 sequence reads: CASRGQGTTLGNTIYF. CDR3 DNA sequence: TGTGCCAGCAGAGGACAGGGTACTACTCTCGGAAACACCATATATTTT.

J is TRBJ1-2 and V is TRBV14; D may be TRBD1 (5 bases). The V gene lost 0 bases and the J gene lost 8 bases, with 16 bases spanning the gap. Germline CDR1 is SGHDN and CDR2 is FVKESK. This CDR3 spans 15 amino acids. CDR3 amino acids: CASSQDPRGTGGYTF. DNA of the CDR3: TGTGCCAGCAGCCAAGATCCCAGAGGGACTGGAGGCTACACCTTC.

The chain joins TRBV10-3 to TRBJ1-3, with D tentatively TRBD1 (5 bases). Trimming shortened V by 0 bases and J by 4 bases, and 13 bases separated the two germline ends. Germline V gene data show CDR1 as ENHRY and CDR2 as SYGVKD. This CDR3 has 16 amino acids. CDR3 sequence (DNA): TGTGCCATCAGTGAGTCTGACAGAAGTCACGGAAACACCATATATTTT. Translated: CAISESDRSHGNTIYF.

This chain links TRBV2 with TRBJ1-4; D is perhaps TRBD1 (5 bases). The germline gives CDR1 SNHLY, CDR2 FYNNEI. V lost 8 bases, J lost 12 bases, and 13 bases lay in between. The CDR3 is 11 residues long. In DNA form, the CDR3 reads TGTGCCAGCGGTAGTTCGGGACAACTGTTTTTT. It yields the protein CASGSSGQLFF.

The CDR3 nucleotides read TGTGCCAGTAGCCTCAGGGTGGGGATCGCTGAAGCTTTCTTT. As protein: CASSLRVGIAEAFF. The rearrangement uses TRBV19 and TRBJ1-1; D is perhaps TRBD1 (5 bases). The CDR3 covers 14 residues. Trimming stripped 6 bases from V and 6 bases from J, with 17 bases between. Per germline, CDR1 LNHDA and CDR2 SQIVND (reference sequence).

The rearrangement joins TRBV24-1 to TRBJ2-1; TRBD1 is a possible D gene (6 bases). Germline V gene data show CDR1 as KGHDR and CDR2 as SFDVKD. Trimming took 6 bases from V and 8 from J, leaving 19 bases between them. This CDR3 contains 15 residues. The CDR3 nucleotides are TGTGCCACCAGTCGGGGCAGGGGTATCTCCGATGAGCAGTTCTTC. Protein: CATSRGRGISDEQFF.

The V gene is TRBV28, the J gene TRBJ1-1; weak D call: TRBD1 (6 bases). The CDR3 covers 11 residues. Trimming shortened V by 3 bases and J by 14 bases, and 13 bases separated the two germline ends. Germline values: CDR1 MDHEN, CDR2 SYDVKM. In nucleotides, the CDR3 is TGTGCCAGCAGTTTGGGCAGGGGCAAGTTCTTT. The encoded protein is CASSLGRGKFF.

The count of this clone is one. The rearrangement links TRBV25-1 to TRBJ2-1; D is perhaps TRBD1 or TRBD2 (5 bases each). This CDR3 spans 17 amino acids. The V gene's germline CDR1 is MGHDK and CDR2 SYGVNS. V lost 7 bases to trimming and J lost 9 bases, with 28 bases between them. The CDR3 nucleotides read TGTGCCAGCACCTACCCTTCGGGCAGAGGAGGACATGGTGAGCAGTTCTTC. This sequence encodes CASTYPSGRGGHGEQFF. Full variable domain (missing parts from reference TRBV25-1 and TRBJ2-1): EADIYQTPRYLVIGTGKKITLECSQTMGHDKMYWYQQDPGMELHLIHYSYGVNSTEKGDLSSESTVSRIRTEHFPLTLESARPSHTSQYLCASTYPSGRGGHGEQFFGPGTRLTVL.

This clone appeared once. CDR3 in amino acids: CASSGTGGFEAFF. In nucleotides, the CDR3 is TGTGCCAGTTCCGGGACAGGGGGCTTTGAAGCTTTCTTT. The chain combines TRBV19 with TRBJ1-1; the match to TRBD1 covers 12 bases. The trim removed 8 bases at V and 7 bases at J, leaving 5 bases unmatched. In germline, CDR1 is LNHDA, CDR2 SQIVND (reference sequence). The CDR3 has 13 amino acids.

The chain combines TRBV19 with TRBJ1-1; no clear D gene. The germline gives CDR1 LNHDA, CDR2 SQIVND (reference sequence). Trimming removed 9 bases at V and 4 bases at J, with 12 bases between. The CDR3 runs to 12 residues. CDR3 amino acids: CASPPRVTEAFF. CDR3 DNA: TGTGCCAGCCCCCCTCGGGTCACTGAAGCTTTCTTT.

The V call is TRBV10-1, the J call TRBJ2-7; 8 positions agree with TRBD2. V dropped 5 bases and J dropped 7; count of bases not matched to a gene: 10. The germline gives CDR1 WNHNN, CDR2 SYGVQD (reference sequence). The CDR3 totals 14 residues. As DNA, the CDR3 is TGCGCCAGCAGTAGGGTTAGCGGGGACTCGGAGCAGTACTTC. Translated, it gives CASSRVSGDSEQYF.

The V and J genes are TRBV21-1 and TRBJ1-4; no check of the table's D call, TRBD1, against the DNA was made. TRBV21-1 is described as a pseudogene. This CDR3 contains 15 residues. This chain's CDR3 is CASSKADRDGEKLFF. The CDR3 nucleotides read TGTGCCAGCAGCAAAGCAGACAGGGACGGCGAAAAACTGTTTTTT.

The rearrangement joins TRBV7-9 to TRBJ1-3; no reliable D call. CDR1 and CDR2 (germline): SEHNR, FQNEAQ (reference sequence). V lost 1 base, J lost 0 bases, and 10 bases lay in between. CDR3 length: 16 residues. The CDR3 is CASSLVSPGSGNTIYF. The CDR3 DNA reads TGTGCCAGCAGCTTAGTTTCCCCAGGCTCTGGAAACACCATATATTTT.

The chain employs TRBV6-5 and TRBJ1-2; the D is unclear. The CDR3 covers 15 residues. Germline V CDR1 and CDR2: MNHEY, SVGAGI. With 0 bases removed from V and 4 bases from J, the gap between germline ends came to 12 bases. For the CDR3, the DNA is TGTGCCAGCAGTTACTCGATTATCCGAACCTATGGCTACACCTTC. Translated, it gives CASSYSIIRTYGYTF.

This chain links TRBV19 with TRBJ1-1; D unresolved. The germline gives CDR1 LNHDA, CDR2 SQIVND (reference sequence). V dropped 7 bases and J dropped 1 base, with 13 bases sitting between them. This CDR3 is built from 14 residues. DNA of the CDR3: TGTGCCAGTAACCCGACACCAACGAACACTGAAGCTTTCTTT. Translation: CASNPTPTNTEAFF.

J is TRBJ1-1 and V is TRBV29-1; tentative D call: TRBD1 (5 bases). This CDR3 contains 14 residues. Trimming removed 3 bases from V and 0 bases from J, with 11 bases in between. The germline V gene has CDR1 SQVTM and CDR2 ANQGSEA. The CDR3 protein is CSVEGRFMNTEAFF. As DNA, the CDR3 is TGCAGCGTTGAGGGACGGTTTATGAACACTGAAGCTTTCTTT.

The genes are TRBV7-9 and TRBJ1-2, with 7 bases lining up with TRBD1. The V and J ends lost 9 bases and 4 bases, in that order; junction bases with no gene match: 17. The CDR3 totals 16 residues. CDR1 and CDR2 (germline): SEHNR, FQNEAQ (reference sequence). The CDR3: CASLNFRGLSLYGYTF. DNA of the CDR3: TGTGCCAGTCTCAATTTTAGGGGGCTCAGTCTCTATGGCTACACCTTC.

This chain connects TRBV28 to TRBJ2-7, with D possibly called TRBD1 or TRBD2 (7 bases each). The germline CDR1 and CDR2 sequences are MDHEN and SYDVKM. This CDR3 is 14 amino acids long. V lost 5 bases to trimming and J lost 5 bases, with 16 bases between them. The CDR3 nucleotides are TGTGCCAGCAGTCCCCAGACAGGGAGGGACGAGCAGTACTTC. Translating it yields CASSPQTGRDEQYF. Together with reference TRBV28 and TRBJ2-7, the CDR3 gives the full variable domain: DVKVTQSSRYLVKRTGEKVFLECVQDMDHENMFWYRQDPGLGLRLIYFSYDVKMKEKGDIPEGYSVSREKKERFSLILESASTNQTSMYLCASSPQTGRDEQYFGPGTRLTVT.

V usage is TRBV4-1 and J usage is TRBJ1-6, with no clear D. The CDR3 has 12 residues. CDR1 and CDR2 (germline): MGHRA, YSYEKL. V lost 0 bases and J 9 bases, leaving 3 bases between the germline ends. The CDR3 reads CASSQDGSPLHF. CDR3 DNA sequence: TGCGCCAGCAGCCAAGACGGTTCACCCCTCCACTTT.

This chain uses TRBV9 with TRBJ2-1, with 12 positions matching TRBD2. V lost 4 bases and J lost 7; bases outside the gene matches: 9. The CDR3 length is 16 residues. Germline loops: CDR1 SGDLS, CDR2 YYNGEE. In DNA, the CDR3 is TGTGCCAGCAGCACTCCGACTAGCGGGAGTTTAAATGAGCAGTTCTTC. Translated, it gives CASSTPTSGSLNEQFF.